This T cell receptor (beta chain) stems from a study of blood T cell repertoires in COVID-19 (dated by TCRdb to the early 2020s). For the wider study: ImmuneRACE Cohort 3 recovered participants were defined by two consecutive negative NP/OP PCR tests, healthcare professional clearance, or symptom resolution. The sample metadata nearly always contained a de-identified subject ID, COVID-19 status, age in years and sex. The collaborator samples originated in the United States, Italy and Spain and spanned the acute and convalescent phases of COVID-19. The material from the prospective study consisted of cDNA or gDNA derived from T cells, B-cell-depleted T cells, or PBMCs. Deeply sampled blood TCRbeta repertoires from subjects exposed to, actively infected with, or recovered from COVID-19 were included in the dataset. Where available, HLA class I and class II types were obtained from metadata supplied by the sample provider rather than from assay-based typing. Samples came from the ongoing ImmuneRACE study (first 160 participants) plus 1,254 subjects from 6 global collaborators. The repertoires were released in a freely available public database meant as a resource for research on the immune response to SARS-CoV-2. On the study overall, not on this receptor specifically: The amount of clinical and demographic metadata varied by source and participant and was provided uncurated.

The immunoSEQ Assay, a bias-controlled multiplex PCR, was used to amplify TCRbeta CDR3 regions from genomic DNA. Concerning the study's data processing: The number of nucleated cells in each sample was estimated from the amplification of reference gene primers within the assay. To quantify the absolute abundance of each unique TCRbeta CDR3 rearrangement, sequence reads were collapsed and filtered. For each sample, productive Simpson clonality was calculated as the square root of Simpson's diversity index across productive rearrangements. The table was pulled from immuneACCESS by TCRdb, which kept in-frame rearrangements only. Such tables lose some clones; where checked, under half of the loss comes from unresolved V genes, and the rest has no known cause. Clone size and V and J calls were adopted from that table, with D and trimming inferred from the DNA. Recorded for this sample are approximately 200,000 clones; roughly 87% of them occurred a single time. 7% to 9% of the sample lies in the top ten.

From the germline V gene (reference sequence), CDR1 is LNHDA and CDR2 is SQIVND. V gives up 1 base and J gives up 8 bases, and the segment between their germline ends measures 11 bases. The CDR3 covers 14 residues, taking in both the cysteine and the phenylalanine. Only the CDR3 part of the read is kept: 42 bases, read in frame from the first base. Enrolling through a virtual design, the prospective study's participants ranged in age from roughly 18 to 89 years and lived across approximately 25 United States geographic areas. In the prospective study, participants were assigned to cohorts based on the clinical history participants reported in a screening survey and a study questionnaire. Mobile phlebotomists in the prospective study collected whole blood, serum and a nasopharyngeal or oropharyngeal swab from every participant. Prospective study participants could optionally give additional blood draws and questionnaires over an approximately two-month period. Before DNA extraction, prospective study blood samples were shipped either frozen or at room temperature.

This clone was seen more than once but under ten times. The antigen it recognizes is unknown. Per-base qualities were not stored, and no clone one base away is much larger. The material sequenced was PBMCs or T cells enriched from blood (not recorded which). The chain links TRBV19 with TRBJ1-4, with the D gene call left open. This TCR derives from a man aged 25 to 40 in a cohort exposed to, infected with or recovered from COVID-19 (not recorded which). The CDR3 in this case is CASSIGPASEKLFF. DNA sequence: TGTGCCAGTAGTATAGGGCCTGCCTCGGAAAAACTGTTTTTT. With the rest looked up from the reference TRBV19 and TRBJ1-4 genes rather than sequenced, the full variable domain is DGGITQSPKYLFRKEGQNVTLSCEQNLNHDAMYWYRQDPGQGLRLIYYSQIVNDFQKGDIAEGYSVSREKKESFPLTVTSAQKNPTAFYLCASSIGPASEKLFFGSGTQLSVL.